This T cell receptor (beta chain) was documented in a study of blood T cell repertoires in COVID-19. Background on the study: The cDNA or gDNA used as material had been derived from T cells, B-cell-depleted T cells, or PBMCs.

In the authors' methods: Estimation of nucleated cell counts was performed using reference gene primer amplification. Sequencing was performed with immunoSEQ multiplex PCR; in TCRdb, only in-frame clones are kept and a portion is missing. D and trimming come from the DNA, and the V and J calls and clone size come from that table. The sample contains some 500,000 clones, roughly 88% of which appear only once. Clinical histories supplied by participants themselves formed the basis of cohort assignment. Recovery meant two consecutive negative NP/OP PCR tests, professional clearance, or resolved symptoms. V lost 7 bases to trimming and J lost 5 bases, with 27 bases between them. This CDR3 has 18 amino acids. Germline V gene sequence: CDR1 LNHDA, CDR2 SQIVND (reference sequence).

The chain carries TRBV19 and TRBJ2-1; TRBD2 is a possible D gene (6 bases). Sequenced sample: PBMCs or T cells enriched from blood (not recorded which). The source is a woman aged 40 to 55 who had recovered from COVID-19. In nucleotides, the CDR3 is TGTGCCAGTACCGGGTATGGGGTCGGGAGTCGCCTGAACAATGAGCAGTTCTTC. This translates into CASTGYGVGSRLNNEQFF.